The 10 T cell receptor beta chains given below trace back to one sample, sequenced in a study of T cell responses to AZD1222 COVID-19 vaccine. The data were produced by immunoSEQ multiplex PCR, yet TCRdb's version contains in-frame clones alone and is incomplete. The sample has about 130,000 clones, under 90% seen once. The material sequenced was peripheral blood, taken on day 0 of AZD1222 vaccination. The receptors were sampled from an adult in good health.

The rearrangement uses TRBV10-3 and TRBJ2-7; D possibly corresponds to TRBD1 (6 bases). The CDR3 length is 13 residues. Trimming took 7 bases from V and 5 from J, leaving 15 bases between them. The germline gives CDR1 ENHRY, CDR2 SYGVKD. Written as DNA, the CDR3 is TGTGCCATCACCCAAAACAGGGAGCACGAGCAGTACTTC. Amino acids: CAITQNREHEQYF.

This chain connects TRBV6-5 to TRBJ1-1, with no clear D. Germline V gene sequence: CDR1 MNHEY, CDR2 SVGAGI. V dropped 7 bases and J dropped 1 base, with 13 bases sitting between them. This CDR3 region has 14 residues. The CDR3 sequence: CASTVARSNTEAFF. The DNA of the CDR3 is TGTGCCAGCACCGTTGCCCGTTCGAACACTGAAGCTTTCTTT.

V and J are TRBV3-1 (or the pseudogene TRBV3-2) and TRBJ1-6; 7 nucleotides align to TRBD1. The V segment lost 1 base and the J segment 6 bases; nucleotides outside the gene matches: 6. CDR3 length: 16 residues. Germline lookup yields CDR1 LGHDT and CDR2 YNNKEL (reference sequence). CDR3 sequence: CASSQVGQSFNSPLHF. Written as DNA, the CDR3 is TGTGCCAGCAGCCAAGTGGGACAGTCTTTTAATTCACCCCTCCACTTT.

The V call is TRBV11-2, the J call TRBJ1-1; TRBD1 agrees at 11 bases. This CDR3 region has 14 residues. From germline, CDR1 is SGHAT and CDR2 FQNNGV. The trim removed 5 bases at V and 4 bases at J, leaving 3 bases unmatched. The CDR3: CASSPGTGGTEAFF. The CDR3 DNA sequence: TGTGCCAGCAGCCCCGGGACAGGGGGCACTGAAGCTTTCTTT. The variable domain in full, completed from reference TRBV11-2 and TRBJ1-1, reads EAGVAQSPRYKIIEKRQSVAFWCNPISGHATLYWYQQILGQGPKLLIQFQNNGVVDDSQLPKDRFSAERLKGVDSTLKIQPAKLEDSAVYLCASSPGTGGTEAFFGQGTRLTVV.

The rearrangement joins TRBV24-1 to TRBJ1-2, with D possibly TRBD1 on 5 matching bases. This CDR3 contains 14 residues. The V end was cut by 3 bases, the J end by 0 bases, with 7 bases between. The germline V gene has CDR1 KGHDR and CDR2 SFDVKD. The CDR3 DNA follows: TGTGCCACCAGTGATCAGGGTTCTAACTATGGCTACACCTTC. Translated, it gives CATSDQGSNYGYTF.

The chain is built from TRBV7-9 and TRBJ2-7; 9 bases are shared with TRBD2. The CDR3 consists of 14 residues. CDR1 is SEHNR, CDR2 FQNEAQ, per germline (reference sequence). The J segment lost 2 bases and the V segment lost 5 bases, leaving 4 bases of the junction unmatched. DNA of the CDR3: TGTGCCAGCAGCCCTAGCGGGGAGACCTACGAGCAGTACTTC. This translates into CASSPSGETYEQYF.

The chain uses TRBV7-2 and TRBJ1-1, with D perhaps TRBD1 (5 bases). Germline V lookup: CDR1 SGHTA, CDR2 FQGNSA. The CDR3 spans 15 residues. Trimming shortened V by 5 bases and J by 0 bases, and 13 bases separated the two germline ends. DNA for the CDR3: TGTGCCAGCAGCGGGGGGGAGACAATGAACACTGAAGCTTTCTTT. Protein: CASSGGETMNTEAFF.

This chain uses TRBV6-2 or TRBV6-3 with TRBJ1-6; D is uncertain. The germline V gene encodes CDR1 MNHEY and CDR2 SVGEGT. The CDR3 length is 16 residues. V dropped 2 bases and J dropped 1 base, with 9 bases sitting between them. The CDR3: CASSYGLGSYNSPLHF. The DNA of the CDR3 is TGTGCCAGCAGTTACGGTTTGGGGTCCTATAATTCACCCCTCCACTTT.

DNA of the CDR3: TGTGCTAGTGGTTTTGGGACTAGCGGGGGGCACAATGAGCAGTTCTTC. Its protein product is CASGFGTSGGHNEQFF. The chain recombines TRBV12-5 with TRBJ2-1, with TRBD2 identical over 15 bases. V was pared by 3 bases and J by 5 bases, with 2 bases of the junction left unmatched. Germline CDR1 is LGHNT and CDR2 is FRNRAP. The CDR3 covers 16 residues.

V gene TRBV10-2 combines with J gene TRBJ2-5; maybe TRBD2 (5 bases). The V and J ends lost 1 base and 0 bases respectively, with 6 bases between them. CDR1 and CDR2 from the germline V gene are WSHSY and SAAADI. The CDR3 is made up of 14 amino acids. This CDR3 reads CASSEYGDQETQYF. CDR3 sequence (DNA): TGCGCCAGCAGTGAGTACGGGGACCAAGAGACCCAGTACTTC.